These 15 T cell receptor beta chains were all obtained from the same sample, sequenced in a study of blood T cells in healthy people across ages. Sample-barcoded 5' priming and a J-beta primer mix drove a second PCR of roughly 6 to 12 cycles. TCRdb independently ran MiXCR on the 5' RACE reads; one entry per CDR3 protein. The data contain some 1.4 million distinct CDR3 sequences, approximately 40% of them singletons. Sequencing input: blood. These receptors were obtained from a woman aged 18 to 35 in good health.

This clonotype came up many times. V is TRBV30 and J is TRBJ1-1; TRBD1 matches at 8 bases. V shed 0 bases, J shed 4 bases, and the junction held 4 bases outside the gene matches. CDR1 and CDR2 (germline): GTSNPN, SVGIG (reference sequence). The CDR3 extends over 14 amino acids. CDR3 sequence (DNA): TGTGCCTGGAGTGTACTCGACAGGGGCACTGAAGCTTTCTTT. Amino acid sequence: CAWSVLDRGTEAFF.

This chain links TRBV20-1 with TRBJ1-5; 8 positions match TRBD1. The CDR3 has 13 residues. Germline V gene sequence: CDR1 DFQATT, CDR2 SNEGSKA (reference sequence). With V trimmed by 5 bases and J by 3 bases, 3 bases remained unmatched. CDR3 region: CSALTGDNQPQHF. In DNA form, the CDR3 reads TGCAGTGCTCTGACAGGGGACAATCAGCCCCAGCATTTT.

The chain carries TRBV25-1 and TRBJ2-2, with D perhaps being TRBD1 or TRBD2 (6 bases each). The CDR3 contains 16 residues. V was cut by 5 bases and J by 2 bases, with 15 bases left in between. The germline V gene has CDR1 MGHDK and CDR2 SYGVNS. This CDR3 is CASSLHGGANTGELFF. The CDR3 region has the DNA TGTGCCAGCAGTCTACACGGGGGCGCAAACACCGGGGAGCTGTTTTTT.

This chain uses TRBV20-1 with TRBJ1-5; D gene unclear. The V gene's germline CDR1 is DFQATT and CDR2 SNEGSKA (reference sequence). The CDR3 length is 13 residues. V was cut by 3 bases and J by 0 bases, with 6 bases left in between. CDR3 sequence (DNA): TGCAGTGCTAGTGCAGGTAGCAATCAGCCCCAGCATTTT. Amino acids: CSASAGSNQPQHF.

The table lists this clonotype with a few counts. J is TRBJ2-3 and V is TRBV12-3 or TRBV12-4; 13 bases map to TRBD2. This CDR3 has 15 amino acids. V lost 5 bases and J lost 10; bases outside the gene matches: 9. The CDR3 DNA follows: TGTGCCAGCAGTCCCACTGGACTAGCGGGAGTCGCGCAGTATTTT. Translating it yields CASSPTGLAGVAQYF.

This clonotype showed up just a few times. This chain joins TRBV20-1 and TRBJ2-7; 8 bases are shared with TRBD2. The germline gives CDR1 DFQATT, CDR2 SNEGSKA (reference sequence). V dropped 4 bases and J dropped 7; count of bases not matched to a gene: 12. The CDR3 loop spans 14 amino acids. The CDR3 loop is CSATRGGSYNEQYF. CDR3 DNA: TGCAGTGCTACCCGGGGGGGATCCTACAATGAGCAGTACTTC.

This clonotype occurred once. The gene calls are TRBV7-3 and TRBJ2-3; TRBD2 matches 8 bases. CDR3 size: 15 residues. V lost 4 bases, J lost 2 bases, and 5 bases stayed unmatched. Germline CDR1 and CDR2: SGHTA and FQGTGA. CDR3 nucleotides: TGTGCCAGCAGCTCGGTAGCGGGGATCACAGATACGCAGTATTTT. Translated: CASSSVAGITDTQYF.

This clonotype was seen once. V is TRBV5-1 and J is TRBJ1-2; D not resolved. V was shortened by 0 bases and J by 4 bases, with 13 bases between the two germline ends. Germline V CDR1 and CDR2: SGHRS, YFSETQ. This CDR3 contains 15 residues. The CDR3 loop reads CASSLGRHPFYGYTF. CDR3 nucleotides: TGCGCCAGCAGCTTGGGGAGACACCCATTCTATGGCTACACCTTC.

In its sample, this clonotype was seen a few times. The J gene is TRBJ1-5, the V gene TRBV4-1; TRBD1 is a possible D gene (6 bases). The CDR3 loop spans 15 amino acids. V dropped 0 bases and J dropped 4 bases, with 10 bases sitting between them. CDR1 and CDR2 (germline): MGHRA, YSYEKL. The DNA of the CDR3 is TGCGCCAGCAGCCAAGAATACCAGGGGAATCAGCCCCAGCATTTT. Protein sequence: CASSQEYQGNQPQHF.

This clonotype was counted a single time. CDR3 in amino acids: CASSPVPPASGGIDEQFF. CDR3 DNA: TGTGCCAGCTCACCAGTCCCACCTGCTAGCGGGGGCATCGATGAGCAGTTCTTC. V and J are TRBV18 and TRBJ2-1; the match to TRBD2 covers 10 bases. The CDR3 has 18 residues. Germline CDR1 reads KGHSH; CDR2 reads LQKENI. V lost 2 bases to trimming and J lost 8 bases; unmatched junction nucleotides: 15.

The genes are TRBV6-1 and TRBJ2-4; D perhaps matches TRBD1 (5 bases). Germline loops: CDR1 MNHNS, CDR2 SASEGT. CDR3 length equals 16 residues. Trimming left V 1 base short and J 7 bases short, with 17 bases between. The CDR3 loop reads CASSEGPGLSVNIQYF. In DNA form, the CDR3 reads TGTGCCAGCAGTGAAGGGCCAGGGCTAAGCGTGAACATTCAGTACTTC.

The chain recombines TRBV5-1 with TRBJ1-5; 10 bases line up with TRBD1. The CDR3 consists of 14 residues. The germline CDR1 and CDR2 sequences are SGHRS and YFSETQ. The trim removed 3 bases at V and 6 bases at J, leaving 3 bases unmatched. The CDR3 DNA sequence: TGCGCCAGCAGCTGGACAGGGGGGGGTCAGCCCCAGCATTTT. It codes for CASSWTGGGQPQHF.

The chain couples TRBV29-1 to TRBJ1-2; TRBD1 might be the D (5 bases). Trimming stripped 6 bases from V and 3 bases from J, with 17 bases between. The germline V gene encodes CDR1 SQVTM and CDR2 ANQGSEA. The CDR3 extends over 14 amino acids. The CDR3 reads CSVLGLNDDYGYTF. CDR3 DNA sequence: TGCAGCGTCCTGGGACTCAATGATGACTATGGCTACACCTTC.

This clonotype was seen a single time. The CDR3 nucleotides are TGTGCCAGCAGCCAGATGTCTCTCCCCTCCTACGAGCAGTACTTC. Translated, it gives CASSQMSLPSYEQYF. The chain links TRBV7-6 to TRBJ2-7, with unresolved D. Germline CDR1 and CDR2: SGHVS and FNYEAQ. The CDR3 totals 15 residues. The germline V and J ends were trimmed by 5 bases and 0 bases, with 14 bases remaining between them.

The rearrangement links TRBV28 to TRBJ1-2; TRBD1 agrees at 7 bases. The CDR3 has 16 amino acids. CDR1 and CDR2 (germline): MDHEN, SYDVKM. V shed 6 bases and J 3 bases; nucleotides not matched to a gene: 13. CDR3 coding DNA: TGTGCCAGCAGGGACGAAGCCGGGACAGCGGACTATGGCTACACCTTC. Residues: CASRDEAGTADYGYTF.